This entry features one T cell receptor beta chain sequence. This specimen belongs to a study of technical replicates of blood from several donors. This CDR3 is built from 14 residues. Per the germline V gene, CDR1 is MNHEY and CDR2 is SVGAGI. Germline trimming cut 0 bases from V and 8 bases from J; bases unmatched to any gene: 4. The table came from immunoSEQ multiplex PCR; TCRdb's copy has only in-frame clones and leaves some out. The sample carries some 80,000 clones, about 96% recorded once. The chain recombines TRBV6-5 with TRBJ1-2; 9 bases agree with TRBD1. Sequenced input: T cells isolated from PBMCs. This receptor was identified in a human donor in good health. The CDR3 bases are TGTGCCAGCAGTTACTCCACAGGGGGCAACGGCTACACCTTC. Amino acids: CASSYSTGGNGYTF.